The sample holds many counts of the clone carrying this T cell receptor beta chain. One end of the junction does not line up with germline, which may come from a read error. This CDR3 comprises 11 residues. Germline V CDR1 and CDR2: MNHEY, SVGAGI. This sample was taken from a study of Graves' ophthalmopathy and Graves' hyperthyroidism. From RNA, the CDR3 regions of TCR beta chains were amplified and sequenced. HTBI-primed first-round RT-PCR preceded second-round multiplex PCR. TCRdb re-derived calls from the multiplex PCR reads in MiXCR, one entry per CDR3 protein. The sample includes about 620,000 distinct CDR3 sequences, about a fifth of them seen just once.

This sequence originates from a woman under 30 with stable Graves' hyperthyroidism. Some clones in this sample may be carry-over from other donors' samples. The chain uses TRBV6-5 and TRBJ1-1, with D maybe TRBD1 (5 bases). The source material was peripheral blood. Written as DNA, the CDR3 is TGTACCAGCAGTTACTACAGGGAAGCTTTCTTT. It codes for CTSSYYREAFF.